A single sample gave rise to the 12 T cell receptor beta chains below, sequenced in a study of PD-L1 blockade in urothelial cancer. The time point: peripheral blood 6 weeks after treatment start. TCRdb keeps only in-frame clones here, not all; method: immunoSEQ multiplex PCR. The sample yields around 49,000 clones, around 82% seen once. The sequenced sample was PBMCs, obtained around atezolizumab (anti-PD-L1) treatment. These receptors were obtained from a man aged 55-75 years with urothelial cancer.

The genes are TRBV27 and TRBJ1-6, with a tentative D call TRBD1 (5 bases). The CDR3 consists of 15 residues. CDR1 is MNHEY and CDR2 is SMNVEV in the germline V gene (reference sequence). V lost 5 bases and J 7 bases, leaving 15 bases between the germline ends. The CDR3 DNA is TGTGCCAGCAGTAGGGGACTGATGACAAATTCACCCCTCCACTTT. The encoded protein is CASSRGLMTNSPLHF.

The chain links TRBV19 to TRBJ1-5; D perhaps matches TRBD1 (5 bases). V was cut by 9 bases and J by 5 bases, with 8 bases left in between. The CDR3 length is 11 residues. CDR1 LNHDA and CDR2 SQIVND come from the germline V gene (reference sequence). The CDR3 spells CARGQDQPQHF. DNA of the CDR3: TGTGCCAGAGGACAAGATCAGCCCCAGCATTTT. The full variable domain, its missing parts supplied by reference TRBV19 and TRBJ1-5, is DGGITQSPKYLFRKEGQNVTLSCEQNLNHDAMYWYRQDPGQGLRLIYYSQIVNDFQKGDIAEGYSVSREKKESFPLTVTSAQKNPTAFYLCARGQDQPQHFGDGTRLSIL.

This chain uses TRBV7-2 with TRBJ2-7, with 8 bases aligning to TRBD1. V lost 5 bases to trimming and J lost 3 bases; unmatched junction nucleotides: 9. The CDR3 consists of 15 residues. The germline V gene has CDR1 SGHTA and CDR2 FQGNSA. This CDR3 reads CASSPRDRGIYEQYF. CDR3 nucleotides: TGTGCCAGCAGCCCCCGAGACAGGGGCATCTACGAGCAGTACTTC.

The genes are TRBV11-2 and TRBJ2-7; perhaps TRBD2 as D (6 bases). The germline V and J ends were trimmed by 5 bases and 6 bases, with 14 bases remaining between them. The CDR3 is 13 amino acids. Looked up from germline, CDR1 is SGHAT and CDR2 is FQNNGV. CDR3 in DNA: TGTGCCAGCAGCCGGGAGAGGACGGCCGAGCAGTACTTC. Protein: CASSRERTAEQYF.

The chain uses TRBV11-2 and TRBJ2-6; no definite D call. In germline, CDR1 is SGHAT, CDR2 FQNNGV. V lost 0 bases and J 0 bases, leaving 6 bases between the germline ends. The length of the CDR3 is 16 residues. CDR3: CASSLEPGSGANVLTF. DNA for the CDR3: TGTGCCAGCAGCTTAGAGCCAGGCTCTGGGGCCAACGTCCTGACTTTC.

V and J are TRBV5-1 and TRBJ2-7; TRBD2 matches 7 bases. CDR1 and CDR2 from the germline V gene are SGHRS and YFSETQ. Germline trimming cut 2 bases from V and 4 bases from J; bases unmatched to any gene: 6. The CDR3 spans 14 residues. The CDR3 DNA reads as TGCGCCAGCAGCTTTAGGCAGGGAGGGTACGAGCAGTACTTC. It yields the protein CASSFRQGGYEQYF.

This sequence joins TRBV28 and TRBJ2-1, with D possibly matching TRBD1 (6 bases). V was trimmed by 5 bases and J by 6 bases, leaving 14 bases between them. CDR1 and CDR2 from the germline V gene are MDHEN and SYDVKM. This CDR3 is built from 14 residues. The CDR3 reads CASSPSWTANEQFF. The CDR3 DNA reads TGTGCCAGCAGTCCCTCCTGGACAGCCAATGAGCAGTTCTTC.

The chain is built from TRBV7-6 and TRBJ2-7; TRBD2 matches at 12 bases. From germline, CDR1 is SGHVS and CDR2 FNYEAQ. CDR3 size: 16 residues. The V gene end was trimmed by 2 bases and the J gene end by 3 bases; junction bases not matched to a gene: 5. CDR3 coding DNA: TGTGCCAGCAGCTTAAAATCTAGCGGGGGGGGCTACGAGCAGTACTTC. Its translation is CASSLKSSGGGYEQYF.

The chain is built from TRBV25-1 and TRBJ1-4, with 8 bases identical to TRBD1. The germline V gene encodes CDR1 MGHDK and CDR2 SYGVNS. This CDR3 is built from 15 residues. The V gene end was trimmed by 7 bases and the J gene end by 7 bases; junction bases not matched to a gene: 11. CDR3 loop: CASTPRTGSVEKLFF. The CDR3 coding sequence is TGTGCCAGCACCCCTCGGACAGGGTCGGTTGAAAAACTGTTTTTT.

In this sample, this clone turned up once. The chain links TRBV2 to TRBJ2-2; D is unclear. Trimming left V 0 bases short and J 7 bases short, with 27 bases between. This CDR3 comprises 20 residues. Germline V gene data show CDR1 as SNHLY and CDR2 as FYNNEI. CDR3 sequence reads: CASSEAHPMGDPRDNGELFF. The CDR3 coding sequence is TGTGCCAGCAGTGAAGCGCACCCCATGGGCGACCCACGAGATAACGGGGAGCTGTTTTTT.

The V gene is TRBV10-2, the J gene TRBJ2-1, with D possibly TRBD2 on 6 matching bases. CDR1 and CDR2 from the germline V gene are WSHSY and SAAADI. V lost 0 bases, J lost 5 bases, and 14 bases lay in between. This CDR3 has 16 amino acids. CDR3: CASSESVGGWDNEQFF. The DNA of the CDR3 is TGCGCCAGCAGTGAGTCAGTGGGGGGATGGGACAATGAGCAGTTCTTC.

The genes are TRBV7-2 and TRBJ2-7; 9 bases match TRBD1. J gave up 6 bases and V 5 bases, and 11 bases lay outside the gene matches. The CDR3 is 15 residues long. Germline CDR1 SGHTA, CDR2 FQGNSA. CDR3 loop: CASSNRGQGKVEQYF. The DNA of the CDR3 is TGTGCCAGCAGCAATCGAGGACAGGGGAAGGTCGAGCAGTACTTC.